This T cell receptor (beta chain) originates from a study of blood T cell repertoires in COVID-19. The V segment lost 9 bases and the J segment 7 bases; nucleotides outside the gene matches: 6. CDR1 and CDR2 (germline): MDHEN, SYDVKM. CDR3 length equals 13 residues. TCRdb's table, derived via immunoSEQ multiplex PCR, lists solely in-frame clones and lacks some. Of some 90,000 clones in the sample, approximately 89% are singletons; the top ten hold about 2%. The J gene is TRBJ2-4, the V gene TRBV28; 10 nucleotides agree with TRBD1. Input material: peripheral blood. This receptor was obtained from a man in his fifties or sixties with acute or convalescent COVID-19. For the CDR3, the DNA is TGTGCCAGTTCTAGACAGGGGGCGAACATTCAGTACTTC. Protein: CASSRQGANIQYF.